This TCR beta chain is drawn from a study of CD8+CD57+ T cells in acquired aplastic anemia. CDR3 length: 14 amino acids. From germline, CDR1 is LGHDT and CDR2 YNNKEL (reference sequence). The V and J ends lost 8 bases and 3 bases respectively, with 15 bases between them. According to the study, genomic DNA was the template for TCR beta VDJ and CDR3 profiling. TCRdb reanalysed the reads using MiXCR and keeps one entry per CDR3 protein. The table has roughly 220,000 distinct CDR3 sequences, about 60% seen once. Patients chosen for sequencing had shown CD8+CD57+ cell expansion by flow cytometry. This sequence was found in a human donor with aplastic anemia. The V and J genes are TRBV3-1 and TRBJ2-3; D is uncertain. Material for sequencing was sorted CD4+, CD8+, or CD8+CD57+ T cells (not recorded which) from PBMCs. The CDR3 bases are TGTGCCAGCGGGTTAAGGCTCAGAACAGATACGCAGTATTTT. Translation gives CASGLRLRTDTQYF.